This paragraph covers one T cell receptor beta chain sequence. Its antigen is unidentified. With V trimmed by 3 bases and J by 4 bases, 5 bases remained unmatched. CDR1 is LNHDA and CDR2 is SQIVND in the germline V gene (reference sequence). This CDR3 contains 14 residues. This specimen belongs to a study of T-cell memory formation after mild COVID-19. Study observations and caveats: Clones shrinking from day 15 to 85 showed even CD4/CD8 mixes; later expanders tilted CD4+.

TCRdb passed the 5' RACE reads through MiXCR, listing each CDR3 protein once. The table records 100,000 to 150,000 distinct CDR3 sequences, about 5.9% of them present only once. The genes are TRBV19 and TRBJ1-1, with 7 nucleotides matching TRBD1. Sequenced material: PBMCs or a T cell subset sorted from them (not recorded which). This sequence was found in an adult woman who had mild COVID-19 (a few samples of this study predate the infection). Cell type and time point are not known. CDR3 nucleotide sequence: TGTGCCAGTAGTATCTTACAGGGGTCCACTGAAGCTTTCTTT. It encodes CASSILQGSTEAFF.